This T cell receptor (beta chain) was sequenced during a study of cytomegalovirus exposure and HLA in healthy donors. Overall study findings and caveats: Rarity held for most TCR sequences, but there were some public TCRs that occurred in many donors. In vitro, three CMV-associated chains proved specific for CMV antigens. Subsequent analysis of the 120 or so validation repertoires found a tendency for first-cohort TCR clusters to co-occur.

CDR1 and CDR2 from the germline V gene are MNHEY and SVGAGI. This CDR3 has 15 amino acids. With V trimmed by 5 bases and J by 0 bases, 4 bases remained unmatched. In the case of this clone: Its antigen is still unknown.

Here immunoSEQ multiplex PCR was the method, and the copy in TCRdb shows in-frame clones only, minus some. The sample consists of around 220,000 clones, 70% to 90% of them appearing once. The genes are TRBV6-5 and TRBJ2-5, with 9 bases fitting TRBD1. Sequenced sample: PBMCs. The receptor comes from a woman aged 18-35 years in good health and CMV-seronegative. The CDR3 DNA follows: TGTGCCAGCAGTCCGACAGGGGGTAACCAAGAGACCCAGTACTTC. As protein: CASSPTGGNQETQYF.